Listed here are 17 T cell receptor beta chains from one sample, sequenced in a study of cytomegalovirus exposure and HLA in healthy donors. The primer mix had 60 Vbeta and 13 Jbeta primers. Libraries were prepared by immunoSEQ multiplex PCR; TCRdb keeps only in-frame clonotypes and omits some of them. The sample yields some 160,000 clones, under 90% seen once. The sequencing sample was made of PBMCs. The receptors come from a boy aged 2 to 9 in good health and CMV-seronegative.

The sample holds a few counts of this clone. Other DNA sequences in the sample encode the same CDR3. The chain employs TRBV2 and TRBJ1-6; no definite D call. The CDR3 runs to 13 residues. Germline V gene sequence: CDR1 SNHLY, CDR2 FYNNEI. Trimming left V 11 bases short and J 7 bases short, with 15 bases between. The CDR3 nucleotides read TGTGCCTCGAAGACGGAGAACAATTCACCCCTCCACTTT. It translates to CASKTENNSPLHF.

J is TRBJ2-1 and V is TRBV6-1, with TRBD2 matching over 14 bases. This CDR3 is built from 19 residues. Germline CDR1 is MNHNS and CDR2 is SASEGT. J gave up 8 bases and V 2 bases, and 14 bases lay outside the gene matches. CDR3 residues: CASSEIPPGLAGVQDEQFF. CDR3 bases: TGTGCCAGCAGTGAAATTCCGCCGGGACTAGCGGGAGTGCAGGATGAGCAGTTCTTC.

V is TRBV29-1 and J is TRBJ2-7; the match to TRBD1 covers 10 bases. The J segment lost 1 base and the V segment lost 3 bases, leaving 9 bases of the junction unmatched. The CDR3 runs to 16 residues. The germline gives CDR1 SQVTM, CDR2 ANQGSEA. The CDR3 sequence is CSVEGTGAPSSYEQYF. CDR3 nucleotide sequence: TGCAGCGTTGAGGGGACAGGGGCCCCCTCATCCTACGAGCAGTACTTC.

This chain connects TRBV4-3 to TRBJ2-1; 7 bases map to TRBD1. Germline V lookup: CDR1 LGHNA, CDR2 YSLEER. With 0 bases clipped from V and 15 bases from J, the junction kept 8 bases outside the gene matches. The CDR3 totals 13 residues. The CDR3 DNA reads TGCGCCAGCAGCCAAGATCCAGGGGGAGTTGGGTTCTTC. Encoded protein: CASSQDPGGVGFF.

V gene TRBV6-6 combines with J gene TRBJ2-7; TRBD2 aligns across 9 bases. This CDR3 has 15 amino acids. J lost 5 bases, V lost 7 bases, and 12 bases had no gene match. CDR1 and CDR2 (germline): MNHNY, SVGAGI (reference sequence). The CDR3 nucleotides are TGTGCCAGCATAACGGAGCTAGCGGGGACGAACGAGCAGTACTTC. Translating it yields CASITELAGTNEQYF.

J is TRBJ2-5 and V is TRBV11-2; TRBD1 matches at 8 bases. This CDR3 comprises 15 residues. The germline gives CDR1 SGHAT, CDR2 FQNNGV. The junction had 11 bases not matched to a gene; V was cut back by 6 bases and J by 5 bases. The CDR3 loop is CASRNHRGSRETQYF. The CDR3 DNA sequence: TGTGCCAGCAGAAACCACAGGGGGAGTAGGGAGACCCAGTACTTC.

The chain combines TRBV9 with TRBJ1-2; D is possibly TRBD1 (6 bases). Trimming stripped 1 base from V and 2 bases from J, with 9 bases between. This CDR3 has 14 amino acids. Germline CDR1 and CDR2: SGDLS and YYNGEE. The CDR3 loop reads CASSVQGQNYGYTF. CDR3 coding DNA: TGTGCCAGCAGCGTACAAGGACAGAACTATGGCTACACCTTC. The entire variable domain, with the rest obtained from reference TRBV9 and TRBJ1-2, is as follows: DSGVTQTPKHLITATGQRVTLRCSPRSGDLSVYWYQQSLDQGLQFLIQYYNGEERAKGNILERFSAQQFPDLHSELNLSSLELGDSALYFCASSVQGQNYGYTFGSGTRLTVV.

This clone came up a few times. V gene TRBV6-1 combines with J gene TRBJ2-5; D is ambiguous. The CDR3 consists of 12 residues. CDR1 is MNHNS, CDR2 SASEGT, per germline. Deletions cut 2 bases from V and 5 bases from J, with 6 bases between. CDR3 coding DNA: TGTGCCAGCAGTGAACGGGTCGAGACCCAGTACTTC. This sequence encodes CASSERVETQYF.

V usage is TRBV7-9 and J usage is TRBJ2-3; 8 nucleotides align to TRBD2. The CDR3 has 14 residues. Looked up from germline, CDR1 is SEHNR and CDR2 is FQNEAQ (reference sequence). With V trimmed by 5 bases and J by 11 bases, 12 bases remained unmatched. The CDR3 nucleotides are TGTGCCAGCAGCGCAGCCCTAGCGGCGGGGGGGCAGTATTTT. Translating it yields CASSAALAAGGQYF.

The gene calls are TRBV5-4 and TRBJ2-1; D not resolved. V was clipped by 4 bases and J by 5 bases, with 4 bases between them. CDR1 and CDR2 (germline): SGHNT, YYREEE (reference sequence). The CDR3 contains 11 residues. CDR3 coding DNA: TGTGCCAGCAGCGACAACAATGAGCAGTTCTTC. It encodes CASSDNNEQFF.

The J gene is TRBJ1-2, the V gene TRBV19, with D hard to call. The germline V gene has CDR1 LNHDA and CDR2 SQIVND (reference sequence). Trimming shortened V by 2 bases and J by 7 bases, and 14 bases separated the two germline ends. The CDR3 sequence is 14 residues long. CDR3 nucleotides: TGTGCCAGTAGTATATCCCCCAGGATCAGTGGCTACACCTTC. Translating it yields CASSISPRISGYTF.

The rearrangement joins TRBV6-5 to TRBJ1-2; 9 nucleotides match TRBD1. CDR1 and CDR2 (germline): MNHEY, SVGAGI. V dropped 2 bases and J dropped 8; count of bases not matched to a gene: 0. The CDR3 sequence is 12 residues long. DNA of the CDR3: TGTGCCAGCAGTTACGGACAGGGGGGCTACACCTTC. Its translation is CASSYGQGGYTF.

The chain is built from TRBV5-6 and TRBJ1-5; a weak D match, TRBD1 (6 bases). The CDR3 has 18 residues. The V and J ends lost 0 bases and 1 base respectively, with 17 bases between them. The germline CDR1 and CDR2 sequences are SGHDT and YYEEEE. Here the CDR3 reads CASSLAQGRSGSNQPQHF. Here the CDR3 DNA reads TGTGCCAGCAGCTTGGCACAGGGTCGTAGTGGGAGCAATCAGCCCCAGCATTTT. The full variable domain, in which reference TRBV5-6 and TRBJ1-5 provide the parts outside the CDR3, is DAGVTQSPTHLIKTRGQQVTLRCSPKSGHDTVSWYQQALGQGPQFIFQYYEEEERQRGNFPDRFSGHQFPNYSSELNVNALLLGDSALYLCASSLAQGRSGSNQPQHFGDGTRLSIL.

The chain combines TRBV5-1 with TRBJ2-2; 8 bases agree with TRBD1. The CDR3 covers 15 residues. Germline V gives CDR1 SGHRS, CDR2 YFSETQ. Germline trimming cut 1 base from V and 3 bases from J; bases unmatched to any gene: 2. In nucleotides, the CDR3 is TGCGCCAGCAGCTTGTCGGACAGGGACACCGGGGAGCTGTTTTTT. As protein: CASSLSDRDTGELFF.

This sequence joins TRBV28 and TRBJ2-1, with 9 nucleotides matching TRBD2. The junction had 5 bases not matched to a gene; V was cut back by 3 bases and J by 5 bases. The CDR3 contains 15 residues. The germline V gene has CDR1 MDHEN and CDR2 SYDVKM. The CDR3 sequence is CASSFSGRANNEQFF. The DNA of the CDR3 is TGTGCCAGCAGTTTTAGCGGGAGAGCTAACAATGAGCAGTTCTTC. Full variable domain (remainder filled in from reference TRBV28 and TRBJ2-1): DVKVTQSSRYLVKRTGEKVFLECVQDMDHENMFWYRQDPGLGLRLIYFSYDVKMKEKGDIPEGYSVSREKKERFSLILESASTNQTSMYLCASSFSGRANNEQFFGPGTRLTVL.

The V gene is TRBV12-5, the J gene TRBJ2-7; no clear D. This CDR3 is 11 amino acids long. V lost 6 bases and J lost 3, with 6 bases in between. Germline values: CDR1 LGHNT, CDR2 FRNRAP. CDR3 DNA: TGTGCTAGTGGCCAGTACTACGAGCAGTACTTC. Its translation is CASGQYYEQYF.

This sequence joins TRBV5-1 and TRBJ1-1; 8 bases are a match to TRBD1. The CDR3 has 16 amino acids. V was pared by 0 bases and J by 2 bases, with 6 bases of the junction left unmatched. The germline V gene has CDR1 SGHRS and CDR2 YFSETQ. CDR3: CASSLVRDRYNTEAFF. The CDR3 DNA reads TGCGCCAGCAGCTTGGTTCGGGACAGGTATAACACTGAAGCTTTCTTT.